This is a list of T cell receptor beta chains from one sample in a study of blood T cells in healthy people across ages. In TCRdb, the 5' RACE reads were re-called with MiXCR into one record per CDR3 protein. The sample includes about 730,000 distinct CDR3 sequences, roughly two fifths seen only once; the top ten take 20% to 25%. The sample comprised blood. The receptor source for this set is an older woman in good health. Each CDR3 is given with its conserved first and last residue. A D gene is named only where the DNA matches it firmly. Where a row states a size, it is once, few, many or the class of an expanded clone; other rows omit it.

NA	TRBJ1-4	TRBD1	TRBV2	CASSEETGWIEKLFF	TGTGCCAGCAGTGAAGAGACAGGGTGGATCGAAAAACTGTTTTTT
NA	TRBJ2-7	NA	TRBV12-3/TRBV12-4	CANSHGQYEQYF	TGTGCCAACAGCCATGGACAGTACGAGCAGTACTTC
NA	TRBJ1-6	NA	TRBV12-3/TRBV12-4	CASSSRDRNSPLHF	TGTGCCAGCAGTTCGAGAGACAGAAATTCACCCCTCCACTTT
NA	TRBJ2-3	NA	TRBV5-1	CASSLADAGPFQYF	TGCGCCAGCAGCTTGGCGGACGCGGGGCCCTTTCAGTATTTT
once	TRBJ1-2	TRBD1	TRBV10-3	CAINPGGEYGYTF	TGTGCCATCAATCCAGGGGGCGAGTATGGCTACACCTTC
NA	TRBJ2-1	TRBD1	TRBV5-6	CASRDLSGTEGYEQFF	TGTGCCAGCAGGGATCTCTCCGGGACAGAGGGTTACGAGCAGTTCTTC
NA	TRBJ1-2	TRBD1	TRBV5-1	CASSGGTDFNYGYTF	TGCGCCAGCAGCGGGGGGACAGATTTCAACTATGGCTACACCTTC
NA	TRBJ1-5	NA	TRBV6-6	CASRQGIDYSNQPQHF	TGTGCCAGCAGACAGGGAATTGACTATAGCAATCAGCCCCAGCATTTT
NA	TRBJ1-4	NA	TRBV5-1	CASSWGDGATNEKLFF	TGCGCCAGCAGCTGGGGGGATGGGGCAACTAATGAAAAACTGTTTTTT
few	TRBJ2-4	NA	TRBV20-1	CSATSGAKNIQYF	TGCAGTGCTACCTCGGGGGCCAAAAACATTCAGTACTTC
few	TRBJ1-2	NA	TRBV7-3	CASSLRSGAGYTF	TGTGCCAGCAGCTTAAGGTCCGGTGCTGGCTACACCTTC
NA	TRBJ1-1	NA	TRBV5-4	CASSFPGNLGKTEAFF	TGTGCCAGCAGCTTCCCAGGGAACTTGGGGAAGACTGAAGCTTTCTTT
few	TRBJ2-3	TRBD1	TRBV6-5	CASRPAGTVRTDTQYF	TGTGCCAGCAGGCCCGCCGGGACAGTTCGCACAGATACGCAGTATTTT
NA	TRBJ2-7	NA	TRBV2	CASSEFEEQYF	TGTGCCAGCAGTGAGTTCGAGGAGCAGTACTTC
NA	TRBJ2-7	TRBD1	TRBV6-6	CASSPKGQGNEQYF	TGTGCCAGCAGTCCAAAGGGACAGGGTAACGAGCAGTACTTC
few	TRBJ2-7	TRBD2	TRBV20-1	CSALGLADSYEQYF	TGCAGTGCTCTTGGACTAGCTGACTCCTACGAGCAGTACTTC
few	TRBJ2-7	NA	TRBV9	CASSAGVAGEQYF	TGTGCCAGCAGCGCGGGTGTGGCCGGCGAGCAGTACTTC